These T cell receptor beta chains were read from a single sample in a study of blood T cell repertoires in COVID-19. Clones were read by immunoSEQ multiplex PCR, and TCRdb kept only the in-frame ones, dropping some. Here the sample spans approximately 320,000 clones, roughly 86% being singletons. The sequenced material came from PBMCs or T cells enriched from blood (not recorded which). The source is a woman aged 18-29 years who had recovered from COVID-19. Both conserved end residues are part of each CDR3. D genes are given only for firm matches. A clone size is listed for some rows: how often the clone was seen (once, few, many), or a class if it is expanded.

d_call	v_call	j_call	clone_size	cdr3_nt	cdr3_aa
.	TRBV10-3	TRBJ2-3	.	TGTGCCATCAGTGAGTTCAGAACAGATACGCAGTATTTT	CAISEFRTDTQYF
TRBD1	TRBV9	TRBJ2-7	.	TGTGCCAGCAGCGTAGATTTGAGGACAGGGGACGAGCAGTACTTC	CASSVDLRTGDEQYF
TRBD1	TRBV19	TRBJ1-2	.	TGTGCCAGTAGCCTACGTCTGGACAGGGAGAACTATGGCTACACCTTC	CASSLRLDRENYGYTF
.	TRBV7-6	TRBJ1-1	.	TGTGCCAGCAGCCCTCCACAGGGAATGAGCACTGAAGCTTTCTTT	CASSPPQGMSTEAFF
TRBD2	TRBV19	TRBJ2-3	.	TGTGCCAGTAGTATGGGGCTAGCGGGGGGTGACACAGATACGCAGTATTTT	CASSMGLAGGDTDTQYF
.	TRBV3-1/TRBV3-2	TRBJ1-1	once	TGTGCCAGCAGCCAAGCGTACGGGAACACTGAAGCTTTCTTT	CASSQAYGNTEAFF
TRBD2	TRBV11-2	TRBJ2-7	.	TGTGCCAGCAGCTCCTTTAGCGGGGGGGTCCTACGGGAGCAGTACTTC	CASSSFSGGVLREQYF
.	TRBV6-2/TRBV6-3	TRBJ2-6	.	TGTGCCAGCAGCTTTGGACACTCTGGGGCCAACGTCCTGACTTTC	CASSFGHSGANVLTF
.	TRBV30	TRBJ1-4	.	TGTGCCTGGAGTGGGACTTTTAGAAATGAAAAACTGTTTTTT	CAWSGTFRNEKLFF
.	TRBV6-2/TRBV6-3	TRBJ2-3	.	TGTGCCAGCAGTTATAACGGACAGTCCGAGCCGGATACGCAGTATTTT	CASSYNGQSEPDTQYF
.	TRBV6-2/TRBV6-3	TRBJ2-7	.	TGTGCCAGCAGTTACGAGCATAGATACGAGCAGTACTTC	CASSYEHRYEQYF
.	TRBV12-3/TRBV12-4	TRBJ1-6	.	TGTGCCAGCAGTTTCCCCGATTCACCCCTCCACTTT	CASSFPDSPLHF
TRBD1	TRBV27	TRBJ1-6	.	TGTGCCAGTGGACAGGGGGTGGGGTCCCTCCACTTT	CASGQGVGSLHF
TRBD2	TRBV28	TRBJ2-5	.	TGTGCCAGCAACCCAACTAGCGGGCAAGAGACCCAGTACTTC	CASNPTSGQETQYF
.	TRBV4-2	TRBJ1-5	once	TGTGCCAGCAGCCAAGCCGGTACAAGCGGTCAGCCCCAGCATTTT	CASSQAGTSGQPQHF
.	TRBV28	TRBJ2-7	once	TGTGCCAGCATGAGGGGGAATCCCTACGAGCAGTACTTC	CASMRGNPYEQYF
.	TRBV9	TRBJ2-1	.	TGTGCCAGCAGCCTACCTAGCATCGGGGAGCAGTTCTTC	CASSLPSIGEQFF
.	TRBV30	TRBJ1-2	.	TGTGCCTCCAGTCCGGGGGGGGATGGCTACACCTTC	CASSPGGDGYTF
.	TRBV7-9	TRBJ2-5	once	TGTGCCAGCAGCTCCGAAGGCCGGGTCTTAGAGACCCAGTACTTC	CASSSEGRVLETQYF
TRBD1	TRBV7-2	TRBJ1-1	.	TGTGCCAGCAGCTTAGGACAGGGGACTGGTGGAACTGAAGCTTTCTTT	CASSLGQGTGGTEAFF
.	TRBV6-5	TRBJ1-2	many	TGTGCCAGCAGCCCCCGGGGTTATGGCTACACCTTC	CASSPRGYGYTF
TRBD1	TRBV10-3	TRBJ2-2	few	TGTGCCATCAGTGAGCCGGGACAGGGAGGGCACACCGGGGAGCTGTTTTTT	CAISEPGQGGHTGELFF
.	TRBV9	TRBJ1-4	once	TGTGCCAGCAGCGGAGGAGGACAGAAATTTAATGAAAAACTGTTTTTT	CASSGGGQKFNEKLFF
.	TRBV27	TRBJ2-1	few	TGTGCCAGCAGTTCCGCGGGACCTTCCTACAATGAGCAGTTCTTC	CASSSAGPSYNEQFF
TRBD1	TRBV30	TRBJ1-2	.	TGTGCCTTAAATACAGGGGCAGGAGGCTATGGCTACACCTTC	CALNTGAGGYGYTF
.	TRBV18	TRBJ1-1	.	TGTGCCAGCTCACCCGGAGGGGACACTGAAGCTTTCTTT	CASSPGGDTEAFF
TRBD1	TRBV24-1	TRBJ1-2	.	TGTGCCACCAGTGGCCTGGGACAGAACTATGGCTACACCTTC	CATSGLGQNYGYTF
.	TRBV27	TRBJ2-1	.	TGTGCCAGCAGTTCCGGCTCCTACAATGAGCAGTTCTTC	CASSSGSYNEQFF
.	TRBV7-2	TRBJ2-1	.	TGTGCCAGCAGCTTATCTCTAGCGAACAATGAGCAGTTCTTC	CASSLSLANNEQFF
TRBD2	TRBV10-3	TRBJ2-5	.	TGTGCCATCAGTTTCACTAGCGGTCAAGAGACCCAGTACTTC	CAISFTSGQETQYF
TRBD1	TRBV7-8	TRBJ2-5	.	TGTGCCAGCAGCCAAAAATACCAGACAGGGACGCGGGAGACCCAGTACTTC	CASSQKYQTGTRETQYF
.	TRBV6-5	TRBJ1-2	.	TGTGCCAGCACCAGGGCAGGGGTTGGAGGCTACACCTTC	CASTRAGVGGYTF
TRBD2	TRBV9	TRBJ2-5	.	TGTGCCAGCAGCCCCGGGACTAGCGGGAGGTTGCAGACCCAGTACTTC	CASSPGTSGRLQTQYF
.	TRBV3-1/TRBV3-2	TRBJ1-6	.	TGTGCCAGCAGCCATCTTACAGGGAAAGCGTCCTATAATTCACCCCTCCACTTT	CASSHLTGKASYNSPLHF
TRBD1	TRBV7-2	TRBJ1-6	.	TGTGCCAGCAGCTTGGTCGGGACAGGGTTTAATTCACCCCTCCACTTT	CASSLVGTGFNSPLHF